These T cell receptor beta chains were read from a single sample in a study of regulatory T cells in long-lasting Graves disease. TCRdb re-derived calls from the multiplex PCR reads in MiXCR, one entry per CDR3 protein. The table records 350,000 to 450,000 distinct CDR3 sequences, 15% of them present only once. These data also featured in a second study, about T cells in Graves' hyperthyroidism and ophthalmopathy.

This material consisted of peripheral blood mononuclear cells (PBMCs), taken at new diagnosis, from a patient treated with antithyroid drugs. These receptors all come from a woman in her twenties or thirties with Graves disease. Both conserved end residues are part of each CDR3. D genes are given only for firm matches. Size is stated for part of the rows, as once, few or many counts, or as a class when the clone is expanded.

d_call	j_call	v_call	clone_size	cdr3_aa	cdr3_nt
NA	TRBJ2-2	TRBV4-2	few	CASSQEALLGDTGELFF	TGTGCCAGCAGCCAAGAAGCACTCCTGGGGGACACCGGGGAGCTGTTTTTT
TRBD1	TRBJ1-1	TRBV27	many	CASSLSNRGRTEAFF	TGTGCCAGCAGTTTATCAAACAGGGGGCGTACTGAAGCTTTCTTT
TRBD2	TRBJ2-2	TRBV7-6	NA	CASSSPGLAVTGELFF	TGTGCCAGCAGCTCTCCGGGACTAGCGGTCACCGGGGAGCTGTTTTTT
NA	TRBJ2-5	TRBV5-5	many	CASSLAPRQAPGYF	TGTGCCAGCAGCTTGGCACCCAGGCAGGCCCCTGGGTACTTC
NA	TRBJ1-1	TRBV18	many	CASSPLDKSATEAFF	TGTGCCAGCTCACCACTCGATAAATCGGCCACTGAAGCTTTCTTT
NA	TRBJ2-3	TRBV6-2/TRBV6-3	few	CASSVVSGGPGTDTQYF	TGTGCCAGCAGTGTAGTCTCTGGGGGACCGGGCACAGATACGCAGTATTTT
TRBD2	TRBJ2-3	TRBV12-3/TRBV12-4	many	CASSLEVGGSLDTQYF	TGTGCCAGCAGTTTAGAGGTTGGCGGGAGTTTGGATACGCAGTATTTT
NA	TRBJ2-5	TRBV7-2	many	CASSPGPPKVAQYF	TGTGCCAGCAGCCCGGGACCCCCCAAGGTGGCCCAGTACTTC
TRBD2	TRBJ2-1	TRBV5-1	few	CASSQGWTSDFDEQFF	TGCGCCAGCAGCCAGGGATGGACTAGCGATTTCGATGAGCAGTTCTTC
NA	TRBJ1-6	TRBV7-9	many	CASSPPGDSPLHF	TGTGCCAGCAGCCCTCCCGGGGATTCACCCCTCCACTTT
NA	TRBJ2-2	TRBV18	many	CASSPIRGNTGELFF	TGTGCCAGCTCACCAATCAGGGGGAACACCGGGGAGCTGTTTTTT
TRBD2	TRBJ2-2	TRBV9	NA	CASSVRVAGGTGELFF	TGTGCCAGCAGCGTAAGGGTAGCGGGAGGTACCGGGGAGCTGTTTTTT
TRBD1	TRBJ1-1	TRBV12-3/TRBV12-4	many	CASSFQGASTEAFF	TGTGCCAGCAGTTTCCAGGGGGCGAGCACTGAAGCTTTCTTT
TRBD1	TRBJ1-5	TRBV12-3/TRBV12-4	few	CASSPDRVNQPQHF	TGTGCCAGCAGTCCGGACAGGGTTAATCAGCCCCAGCATTTT
TRBD1	TRBJ1-2	TRBV12-3/TRBV12-4	many	CASSPAQTGVISGYTF	TGTGCCAGCAGTCCAGCCCAGACAGGGGTTATCAGTGGCTACACCTTC
NA	TRBJ2-3	TRBV20-1	many	CSARDAATSTDTQYF	TGCAGTGCTAGAGATGCGGCTACTAGCACAGATACGCAGTATTTT
TRBD2	TRBJ2-7	TRBV19	many	CASSRELAGASSYEQYF	TGTGCCAGTAGTCGCGAACTAGCGGGAGCCAGCTCCTACGAGCAGTACTTC
NA	TRBJ1-2	TRBV19	few	CASSIGRIPNYGYTF	TGTGCCAGTAGTATTGGCAGGATCCCTAACTATGGCTACACCTTC
NA	TRBJ2-5	TRBV20-1	many	CSARDLRDAEETQYF	TGCAGTGCTAGAGATCTGAGGGACGCTGAAGAGACCCAGTACTTC
NA	TRBJ2-1	TRBV14	few	CASSQYHRTRYNEQFF	TGTGCCAGCAGCCAATACCACAGGACCCGATACAATGAGCAGTTCTTC
TRBD1	TRBJ1-3	TRBV19	NA	CASSLTGDSGNTIYF	TGTGCCAGTAGCCTGACAGGGGACTCTGGAAACACCATATATTTT
NA	TRBJ1-5	TRBV12-3/TRBV12-4	few	CASSHGRGNQPQHF	TGTGCCAGCAGCCACGGACGGGGCAATCAGCCCCAGCATTTT
TRBD1	TRBJ1-5	TRBV2	many	CASNRDRGVSNQPQHF	TGTGCCAGCAATAGGGACAGGGGGGTTAGCAATCAGCCCCAGCATTTT
NA	TRBJ2-7	TRBV20-1	few	CSARPVYEQYF	TGCAGTGCTAGACCCGTGTACGAGCAGTACTTC
TRBD1	TRBJ1-5	TRBV5-1	few	CASTGQMRPQHF	TGCGCCAGCACGGGACAGATGAGGCCCCAGCATTTT
NA	TRBJ2-7	TRBV18	many	CASSRGEGGAYEQYF	TGTGCCAGCTCGCGAGGTGAAGGCGGCGCCTACGAGCAGTACTTC
NA	TRBJ2-1	TRBV6-4	few	CASSDSFRALYNEQFF	TGTGCCAGCAGTGACTCGTTTCGGGCACTCTACAATGAGCAGTTCTTC
NA	TRBJ1-1	TRBV7-9	few	CASSRTGGALSAFF	TGTGCCAGCAGCCGCACGGGGGGGGCCCTTTCTGCTTTCTTT
TRBD1	TRBJ1-5	TRBV2	NA	CASTTGGWSPQHF	TGTGCCAGCACGACAGGGGGGTGGTCGCCCCAGCATTTT
TRBD1	TRBJ1-2	TRBV7-8	many	CASSPPGSDRGNYGYTF	TGTGCCAGCAGTCCTCCGGGATCCGACAGGGGAAACTATGGCTACACCTTC
NA	TRBJ1-4	TRBV2	NA	CASRRTDLEKLFF	TGTGCCAGCCGGCGGACTGACTTAGAAAAACTGTTTTTT
NA	TRBJ1-6	TRBV7-9	NA	CASSPLDGYNSPLHF	TGTGCCAGCAGCCCCCTTGACGGCTATAATTCACCCCTCCACTTT
NA	TRBJ2-3	TRBV4-1	NA	CASSQEFSVRADTQYF	TGTGCCAGCAGCCAAGAATTTTCGGTTCGCGCAGATACGCAGTATTTT
NA	TRBJ1-4	TRBV11-2	many	CASSGTGFRAEKLFF	TGTGCCAGCAGCGGTACAGGTTTCCGTGCGGAAAAACTGTTTTTT
TRBD2	TRBJ2-3	TRBV19	few	CASSPGTRASTDTQYF	TGTGCCAGTAGTCCGGGGACTAGAGCTAGCACAGATACGCAGTATTTT
TRBD2	TRBJ2-3	TRBV12-3/TRBV12-4	many	CASSSRDRLPLARSTDTQYF	TGTGCCAGCAGTTCGCGAGACCGCCTCCCACTAGCGCGCAGCACAGATACGCAGTATTTT
NA	TRBJ1-1	TRBV29-1	NA	CSGKTGTQNTEAFF	TGCAGCGGTAAAACCGGGACACAGAACACTGAAGCTTTCTTT
NA	TRBJ2-1	TRBV15	NA	CATSRGNRQSNEQFF	TGTGCCACCAGCAGAGGTAACCGGCAGAGCAATGAGCAGTTCTTC